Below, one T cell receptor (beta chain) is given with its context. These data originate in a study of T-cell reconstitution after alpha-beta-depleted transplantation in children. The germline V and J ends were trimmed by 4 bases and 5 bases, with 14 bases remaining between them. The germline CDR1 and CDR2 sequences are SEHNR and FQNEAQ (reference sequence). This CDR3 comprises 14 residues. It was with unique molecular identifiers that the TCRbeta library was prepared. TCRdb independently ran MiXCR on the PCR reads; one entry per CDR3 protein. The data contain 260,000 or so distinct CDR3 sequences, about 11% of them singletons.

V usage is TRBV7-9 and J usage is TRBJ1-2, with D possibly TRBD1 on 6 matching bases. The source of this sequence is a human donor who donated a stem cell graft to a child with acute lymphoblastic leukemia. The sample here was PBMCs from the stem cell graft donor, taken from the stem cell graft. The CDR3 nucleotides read TGTGCCAGCAGCTCCAGGGGTTTTGAATATGGCTACACCTTC. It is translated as CASSSRGFEYGYTF.